These 32 T cell receptor beta chains came from one sample sequenced in a study of molecular identifiers for immune sequencing clone quantification. TCRdb reprocessed the PCR reads via MiXCR and lists one record per CDR3 protein. The sample consists of approximately 670,000 distinct CDR3 sequences, just under 20% of them appearing once. Specimen: naive CD8+ T cells from blood, with Jurkat cell RNA spiked in. Subset of the sample: FACS-sorted CD8+CD4-CCR7+CD45RA+ naive T cells. These receptors were taken from a human donor in good health. Some libraries in this study had Jurkat cell RNA spiked in.

This clonotype appeared many times. V is TRBV13 and J is TRBJ2-3; maybe TRBD2 (5 bases). V gave up 4 bases and J gave up 8 bases, with 16 bases separating them. Germline loops: CDR1 PRHDT, CDR2 FYEKMQ (reference sequence). CDR3 size: 14 residues. CDR3: CASSSDGELGTQYF. The DNA of the CDR3 is TGTGCCAGCAGCTCGGACGGGGAATTGGGTACGCAGTATTTT.

This clonotype was picked up a small number of times. The chain is built from TRBV12-3 or TRBV12-4 and TRBJ1-6; tentative D call: TRBD1 (5 bases). The CDR3 consists of 13 residues. V gave up 6 bases and J gave up 8 bases, with 11 bases separating them. This CDR3 is CASRPGTDSPLHF. CDR3 nucleotides: TGTGCCAGCAGACCCGGGACTGATTCACCCCTCCACTTT.

The V gene is TRBV27, the J gene TRBJ2-7; D is possibly TRBD1 or TRBD2 (6 bases each). Germline lookup yields CDR1 MNHEY and CDR2 SMNVEV (reference sequence). The ends were cut back, 1 base at V and 4 bases at J, with 14 bases in the middle. The CDR3 has 15 residues. CDR3 protein: CASSLYQQGLYEQYF. CDR3 nucleotide sequence: TGTGCCAGCAGTTTATATCAACAGGGACTGTACGAGCAGTACTTC.

This clonotype was observed many times. The V and J genes are TRBV7-9 and TRBJ1-1; the match to TRBD1 covers 7 bases. The J segment lost 7 bases and the V segment lost 1 base, leaving 3 bases of the junction unmatched. Looked up from germline, CDR1 is SEHNR and CDR2 is FQNEAQ (reference sequence). This CDR3 contains 13 residues. CDR3 residues: CASSLDRGGEAFF. The CDR3 coding sequence is TGTGCCAGCAGCTTAGACAGGGGAGGTGAAGCTTTCTTT.

This clonotype showed up many times. This chain joins TRBV28 and TRBJ2-5; the D gene is possibly TRBD2 (5 bases). The CDR3 has 13 residues. Looked up from germline, CDR1 is MDHEN and CDR2 is SYDVKM. The germline V and J ends were trimmed by 9 bases and 0 bases, with 11 bases remaining between them. The CDR3 region is CASIRRNQETQYF. The CDR3 DNA sequence: TGTGCCAGTATCCGGAGGAACCAAGAGACCCAGTACTTC. Based on the CDR3 plus reference TRBV28 and TRBJ2-5, the full variable domain is DVKVTQSSRYLVKRTGEKVFLECVQDMDHENMFWYRQDPGLGLRLIYFSYDVKMKEKGDIPEGYSVSREKKERFSLILESASTNQTSMYLCASIRRNQETQYFGPGTRLLVL.

Notes on this clonotype: A much more abundant neighbour one base away suggests this may be a read error. The rearrangement uses TRBV4-3 and TRBJ2-1, with TRBD2 matching 12 bases. This CDR3 is built from 15 residues. The germline gives CDR1 LGHNA, CDR2 YSLEER. The CDR3 bases are TGCGCCAGCGGCCAGGGACTAGCGGGCTACAATGAGCAGTTCTTC. Translated, it gives CASGQGLAGYNEQFF.

The sample holds a few counts of this clonotype. No conserved phenylalanine or tryptophan is present at the end of the CDR3, so a read error is the likely explanation. This rearrangement joins TRBV13 to TRBJ1-1, with D unresolved. The V end was cut by 5 bases, the J end by 5 bases, with 12 bases between. The CDR3 runs 13 residues. From germline, CDR1 is PRHDT and CDR2 FYEKMQ (reference sequence). CDR3 nucleotides: TGTGCCAGCAGCCTCGGTGGTTGGACTGAAGCTTTCTCT. This encodes CASSLGGWTEAFS.

This clonotype was counted ten times or more. The V call is TRBV7-2, the J call TRBJ1-1; 7 bases agree with TRBD1. The CDR3 runs to 14 residues. V trimming: 3 bases; J trimming: 4 bases; junction bases outside the gene matches: 5. Germline loops: CDR1 SGHTA, CDR2 FQGNSA. In DNA, the CDR3 is TGTGCCAGCAGCTTCGAAGGGGGCGGCACTGAAGCTTTCTTT. This translates into CASSFEGGGTEAFF.

This clonotype was seen many times. The chain recombines TRBV27 with TRBJ2-2; no reliable D call. Germline V CDR1 and CDR2: MNHEY, SMNVEV (reference sequence). V lost 2 bases to trimming and J lost 5 bases, with 9 bases between them. The CDR3 is made up of 14 amino acids. CDR3 protein: CASSLAIFTGELFF. The CDR3 DNA reads TGTGCCAGCAGTTTAGCCATTTTTACCGGGGAGCTGTTTTTT.

At least ten counts were recorded for this clonotype. The chain is built from TRBV4-3 and TRBJ1-3, with a tentative D call TRBD1 (6 bases). The CDR3 is 17 amino acids. V was pared by 0 bases and J by 0 bases, with 12 bases between. Germline V lookup: CDR1 LGHNA, CDR2 YSLEER. In nucleotides, the CDR3 is TGCGCCAGCAGCCAAGATAGGGCGGACAGCTCTGGAAACACCATATATTTT. Translation gives CASSQDRADSSGNTIYF.

Points on this clonotype: This may arise from a read error, as a much more abundant clone is one base away. The chain joins TRBV12-3 or TRBV12-4 to TRBJ1-1; D remains unclear. This CDR3 contains 13 residues. V was pared by 4 bases and J by 3 bases, with 9 bases between. The CDR3 DNA reads as TGTGCCAGCAGTTCCACAGAGGACACTGAAGCTTTCTTT. This encodes CASSSTEDTEAFF.

This clonotype was seen many times. The chain couples TRBV9 to TRBJ2-3; 7 bases match TRBD1. V shed 3 bases, J shed 2 bases, and the junction held 3 bases outside the gene matches. Germline V gene data show CDR1 as SGDLS and CDR2 as YYNGEE. The CDR3 consists of 14 residues. The CDR3 is CASSAGQLTDTQYF. DNA for the CDR3: TGTGCCAGCAGCGCGGGACAGCTCACAGATACGCAGTATTTT.

This clonotype was counted ten times or more. The chain is built from TRBV19 and TRBJ1-5, with D maybe TRBD1 (6 bases). The CDR3 covers 15 residues. With 3 bases removed from V and 3 bases from J, the gap between germline ends came to 12 bases. Germline-derived CDR1 and CDR2 are LNHDA and SQIVND (reference sequence). The CDR3 DNA reads TGTGCCAGTAGTATTTGGGCGGGGGCCAATCAGCCCCAGCATTTT. It specifies CASSIWAGANQPQHF.

A few counts support this clonotype. The J gene is TRBJ2-7, the V gene TRBV27; 12 bases agree with TRBD2. CDR3 length: 15 residues. J lost 0 bases, V lost 6 bases, and 3 bases had no gene match. Germline V gene lookup returns CDR1 MNHEY and CDR2 SMNVEV (reference sequence). CDR3 sequence: CASRLAGGSSYEQYF. CDR3 DNA: TGTGCCAGCAGACTAGCGGGAGGATCCTCCTACGAGCAGTACTTC.

Remarks on this clonotype: This may come from a read error, since a much larger clone is one base off. The gene calls are TRBV25-1 and TRBJ1-1, with a weak D call TRBD1 (6 bases). Germline CDR1 MGHDK, CDR2 SYGVNS. V lost 5 bases and J 4 bases, leaving 17 bases between the germline ends. The CDR3 extends over 15 amino acids. The CDR3 reads CASSTRQALSTEAFF. The CDR3 nucleotides are TGTGCCAGCAGTACACGACAGGCGTTGAGCACTGAAGCTTTCTTT.

This clonotype was seen many times. This chain links TRBV9 with TRBJ2-3; no definite D call. Per the germline V gene, CDR1 is SGDLS and CDR2 is YYNGEE. The CDR3 has 14 residues. V was pared by 5 bases and J by 1 base, with 11 bases between. The CDR3 DNA reads TGTGCCAGCAGAGGAACCTACGGCACAGATACGCAGTATTTT. Translating gives CASRGTYGTDTQYF. The variable domain in full, with the rest retrieved from reference TRBV9 and TRBJ2-3, is DSGVTQTPKHLITATGQRVTLRCSPRSGDLSVYWYQQSLDQGLQFLIQYYNGEERAKGNILERFSAQQFPDLHSELNLSSLELGDSALYFCASRGTYGTDTQYFGPGTRLTVL.

The chain links TRBV28 to TRBJ1-2; D uncertain. The V end was cut by 5 bases, the J end by 6 bases, with 10 bases between. There are 12 residues in the CDR3. CDR1 is MDHEN, CDR2 SYDVKM, per germline. The CDR3 DNA is TGTGCCAGCAGTCCCAGCCTCCATGGCTACACCTTC. Translating gives CASSPSLHGYTF.

This clonotype came up many times. The CDR3 nucleotides are TGTGCCAGCAGTTTCGGAGGCACCTACGAGCAGTACTTC. This translates into CASSFGGTYEQYF. V and J are TRBV12-3 or TRBV12-4 and TRBJ2-7; maybe TRBD2 (5 bases). Trimming took 3 bases from V and 2 from J, leaving 8 bases between them. The CDR3 runs to 13 residues.

Worth noting for this clonotype: One end of the junction does not line up with germline, which may come from a read error. The chain recombines TRBV12-3 or TRBV12-4 with TRBJ2-7; 9 bases agree with TRBD1. The CDR3 totals 15 residues. CDR3 nucleotide sequence: TGTGCCAGCAGTTTTAGTTATGACAGGGGGTACGGGCAGTACTTC. Its protein product is CASSFSYDRGYGQYF.

As for this clonotype: A much more abundant neighbour one base away suggests this may be a read error. The J gene is TRBJ2-7, the V gene TRBV20-1, with 7 bases lining up with TRBD2. The CDR3 length is 19 residues. V lost 1 base, J lost 5 bases, and 23 bases stayed unmatched. Germline V gene data show CDR1 as DFQATT and CDR2 as SNEGSKA (reference sequence). CDR3 amino acids: CSARGHPGLTGALGHEQYF. The CDR3 nucleotides are TGCAGTGCTAGAGGTCACCCGGGACTAACGGGAGCGCTTGGTCACGAGCAGTACTTC.

At least ten counts were recorded for this clonotype. Compared with germline, one end of the junction differs, possibly owing to a read error. The chain recombines TRBV5-1 with TRBJ2-1; a weak D match, TRBD2 (6 bases). The CDR3 is 12 residues long. Germline values: CDR1 SGHRS, CDR2 YFSETQ. The CDR3 protein is CASSFGGNEQFF. The CDR3 DNA follows: TGTGCCAGCAGTTTCGGGGGAAATGAGCAGTTCTTC.

This clonotype has at least ten counts. The chain joins TRBV5-1 to TRBJ2-6; no firm D call. Per the germline V gene, CDR1 is SGHRS and CDR2 is YFSETQ. Trimming removed 1 base from V and 5 bases from J, with 22 bases in between. The CDR3 is 19 amino acids. Here the CDR3 DNA reads TGCGCCAGCAGCTTGCTGGTCTCCGACCCCACTTTTCGGGCCAACGTCCTGACTTTC. Its protein product is CASSLLVSDPTFRANVLTF.

At least ten counts were recorded for this clonotype. The V call is TRBV2, the J call TRBJ2-6; D not certain. Trimming took 5 bases from V and 1 from J, leaving 12 bases between them. CDR3 size: 16 residues. The germline CDR1 and CDR2 sequences are SNHLY and FYNNEI. The CDR3 loop is CASSKDKISGANVLTF. CDR3 bases: TGTGCCAGCAGTAAGGATAAGATTTCTGGGGCCAACGTCCTGACTTTC.

In regard to this clonotype: Possible read error: a much larger clone is one base away. The chain uses TRBV10-2 and TRBJ1-2, with a weak D call TRBD1 (5 bases). The CDR3 runs to 15 residues. The germline V gene has CDR1 WSHSY and CDR2 SAAADI. CDR3 protein: CAGSESGGGSYGYTF. CDR3 sequence (DNA): TGCGCCGGCAGTGAGTCGGGGGGAGGGAGCTATGGCTACACCTTC.

Details on this clonotype: One base away lies a much larger clone, so this may be a sequencing read error. V usage is TRBV7-8 and J usage is TRBJ2-5, with TRBD2 matching 11 bases. Per the germline V gene, CDR1 is SGHVS and CDR2 is FQNEAQ. The CDR3 runs 18 residues. The J segment lost 7 bases and the V segment lost 4 bases, leaving 17 bases of the junction unmatched. Here the CDR3 reads CASSSLGLAEVLEGTQYF. For the CDR3, the DNA is TGTGCCAGCAGCTCCCTGGGACTAGCGGAGGTCCTCGAGGGGACCCAGTACTTC. Drawing the rest from reference TRBV7-8 and TRBJ2-5, the complete variable domain is GAGVSQSPRYKVAKRGQDVALRCDPISGHVSLFWYQQALGQGPEFLTYFQNEAQLDKSGLPSDRFFAERPEGSVSTLKIQRTQQEDSAVYLCASSSLGLAEVLEGTQYFGPGTRLLVL.

This clonotype was recorded many times. J is TRBJ2-7 and V is TRBV6-2 or TRBV6-3; TRBD2 agrees at 9 bases. CDR3 length: 15 amino acids. With 6 bases clipped from V and 5 bases from J, the junction kept 11 bases outside the gene matches. From germline, CDR1 is MNHEY and CDR2 SVGEGT. The CDR3 loop reads CASSPQRGAFDEQYF. The CDR3 bases are TGTGCCAGCAGCCCACAGCGGGGGGCCTTTGACGAGCAGTACTTC.

This clonotype came up many times. This chain connects TRBV28 to TRBJ1-1; D unresolved. V was clipped by 3 bases and J by 1 base, with 9 bases between them. Germline CDR1 MDHEN, CDR2 SYDVKM. The CDR3 is made up of 14 amino acids. The DNA for the CDR3 is TGTGCCAGCAGTTTTCGTTTAGGGAACACTGAAGCTTTCTTT. Encoded protein: CASSFRLGNTEAFF.

This clonotype was seen a handful of times. Just one base apart from a much larger clone, this may be a read error. The chain carries TRBV5-6 and TRBJ2-7; a possible D gene is TRBD2 (5 bases). This CDR3 contains 15 residues. The germline V gene has CDR1 SGHDT and CDR2 YYEEEE. CDR3 sequence: CASSLEAGLAYERYF. In DNA form, the CDR3 reads TGTGCCAGCAGCTTGGAGGCGGGTTTAGCGTACGAGCGGTACTTC.

This clonotype appeared many times. The genes are TRBV4-1 and TRBJ2-7; D is undetermined. V lost 4 bases and J 0 bases, leaving 13 bases between the germline ends. The CDR3 runs 15 residues. Germline CDR1 is MGHRA and CDR2 is YSYEKL. CDR3: CASSLRTESSYEQYF. In DNA form, the CDR3 reads TGCGCCAGCAGCCTTAGGACGGAGAGCTCCTACGAGCAGTACTTC.

The chain joins TRBV19 to TRBJ2-7; TRBD1 matches 8 bases. The germline gives CDR1 LNHDA, CDR2 SQIVND (reference sequence). J was trimmed by 0 bases and V by 6 bases; bases with no gene match: 7. The CDR3 has 15 residues. The CDR3 sequence: CASRPGGGSSYEQYF. The CDR3 coding sequence is TGTGCCAGTAGACCAGGGGGCGGATCCTCCTACGAGCAGTACTTC.

This clonotype was seen many times. The gene calls are TRBV5-5 and TRBJ2-7; D not certain. Trimming took 4 bases from V and 2 from J, leaving 7 bases between them. Germline V gives CDR1 SGHKS, CDR2 YYEKEE (reference sequence). This CDR3 comprises 12 residues. Here the CDR3 reads CASSPGAYEQYF. CDR3 coding DNA: TGTGCCAGCAGCCCTGGGGCCTACGAGCAGTACTTC. Full variable domain (outside the CDR3, taken from reference TRBV5-5 and TRBJ2-7): DAGVTQSPTHLIKTRGQQVTLRCSPISGHKSVSWYQQVLGQGPQFIFQYYEKEERGRGNFPDRFSARQFPNYSSELNVNALLLGDSALYLCASSPGAYEQYFGPGTRLTVT.

This clonotype came up a few times. The chain is built from TRBV18 and TRBJ1-1, with a tentative D call TRBD1 (5 bases). The CDR3 contains 14 residues. The ends were cut back, 4 bases at V and 1 base at J, with 10 bases in the middle. Germline assignment: CDR1 KGHSH and CDR2 LQKENI. CDR3 protein: CASSLPGRNTEAFF. The CDR3 DNA sequence: TGTGCCAGCTCACTTCCAGGGAGGAACACTGAAGCTTTCTTT.